This T cell receptor beta chain comes out of a study of cytomegalovirus exposure and HLA in healthy donors. Study outcomes and limitations: HLA restriction was apparent for most CMV-associated TCR beta chains in a later analysis. An ancestry cluster, one associated with Asian ancestry, reportedly showed fewer N-insertions than the 666-donor mean in a later analysis.

V was trimmed by 11 bases and J by 11 bases, leaving 22 bases between them. This CDR3 contains 13 residues. CDR1 and CDR2 (germline): WSHSY, SAAADI. This clone is a singleton in its sample. The antigen is unknown. PCR employed 60 Vbeta and 13 Jbeta primers. Clones were sequenced by immunoSEQ multiplex PCR, and TCRdb holds only the in-frame ones, with some missing. Seen here are around 140,000 clones, roughly 79% observed once, and the top ten hold approximately 1.6%. The rearrangement joins TRBV10-2 to TRBJ1-5; no reliable D call. This TCR was sampled from a woman aged 18-29 years in good health and CMV-seronegative. Input material: PBMCs. The CDR3 region has the DNA TGCGCCTGGAAAGGGTGCGGTAAGGGAGCCCAGCATTTT. Translated: CAWKGCGKGAQHF.